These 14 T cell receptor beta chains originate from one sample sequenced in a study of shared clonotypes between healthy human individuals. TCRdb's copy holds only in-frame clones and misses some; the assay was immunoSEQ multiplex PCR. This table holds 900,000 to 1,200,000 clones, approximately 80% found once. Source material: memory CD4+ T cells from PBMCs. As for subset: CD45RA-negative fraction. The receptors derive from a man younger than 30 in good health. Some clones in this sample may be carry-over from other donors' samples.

CDR3 sequence (DNA): TGTGCCAGCAGTTTACAGGGAGGGGGCGGCAGGGCTTTCTTT. This encodes CASSLQGGGGRAFF. The chain has TRBV27 and TRBJ1-1; 7 positions agree with TRBD1. With 2 bases clipped from V and 11 bases from J, the junction kept 11 bases outside the gene matches. The CDR3 has 14 residues. Germline V gene sequence: CDR1 MNHEY, CDR2 SMNVEV (reference sequence).

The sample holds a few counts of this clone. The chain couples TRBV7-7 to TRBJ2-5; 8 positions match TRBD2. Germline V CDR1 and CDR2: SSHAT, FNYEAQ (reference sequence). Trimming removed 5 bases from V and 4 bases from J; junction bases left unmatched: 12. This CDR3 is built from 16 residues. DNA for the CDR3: TGTGCCAGCAGCCCTAGCGGGCGTAGCAGGGGAGAGACCCAGTACTTC. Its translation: CASSPSGRSRGETQYF.

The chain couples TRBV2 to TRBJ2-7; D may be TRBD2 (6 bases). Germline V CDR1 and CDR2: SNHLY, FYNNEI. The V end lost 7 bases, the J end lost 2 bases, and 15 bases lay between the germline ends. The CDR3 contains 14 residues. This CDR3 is CASNGGLGAYEQYF. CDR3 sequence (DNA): TGTGCCAGCAATGGGGGACTCGGAGCCTACGAGCAGTACTTC.

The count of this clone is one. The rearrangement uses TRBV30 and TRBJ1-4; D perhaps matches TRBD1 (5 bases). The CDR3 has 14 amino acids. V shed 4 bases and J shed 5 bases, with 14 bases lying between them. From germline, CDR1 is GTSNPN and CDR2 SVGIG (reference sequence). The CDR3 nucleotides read TGTGCCTGGATGACGAGTAGGGGAAATGAAAAACTGTTTTTT. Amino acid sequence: CAWMTSRGNEKLFF.

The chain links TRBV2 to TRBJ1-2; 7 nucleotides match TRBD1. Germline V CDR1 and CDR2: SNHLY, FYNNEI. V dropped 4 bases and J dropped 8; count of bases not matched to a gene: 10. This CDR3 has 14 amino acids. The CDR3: CASSAGQIHLGYTF. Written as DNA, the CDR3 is TGTGCCAGCAGTGCGGGACAGATCCATCTGGGCTACACCTTC.

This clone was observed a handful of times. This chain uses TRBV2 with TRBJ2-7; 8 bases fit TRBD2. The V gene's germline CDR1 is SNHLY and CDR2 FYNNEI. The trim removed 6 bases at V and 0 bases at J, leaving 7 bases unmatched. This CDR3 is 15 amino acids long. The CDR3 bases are TGTGCCAGCAGGCCCACCGGGACTAGCTCCTACGAGCAGTACTTC. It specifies CASRPTGTSSYEQYF.

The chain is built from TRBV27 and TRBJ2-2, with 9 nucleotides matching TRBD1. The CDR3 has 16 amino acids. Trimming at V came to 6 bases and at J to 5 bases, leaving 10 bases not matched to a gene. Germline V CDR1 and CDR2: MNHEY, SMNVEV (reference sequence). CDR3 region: CASRPLDRGWTGELFF. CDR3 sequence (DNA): TGTGCCAGCAGACCATTGGACAGGGGTTGGACCGGGGAGCTGTTTTTT.

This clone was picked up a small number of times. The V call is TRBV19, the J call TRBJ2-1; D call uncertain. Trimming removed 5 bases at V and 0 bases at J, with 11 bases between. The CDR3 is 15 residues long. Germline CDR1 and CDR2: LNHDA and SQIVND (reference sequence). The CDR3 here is CASSPHSSSYNEQFF. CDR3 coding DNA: TGTGCCAGTAGTCCACACTCGTCCTCCTACAATGAGCAGTTCTTC.

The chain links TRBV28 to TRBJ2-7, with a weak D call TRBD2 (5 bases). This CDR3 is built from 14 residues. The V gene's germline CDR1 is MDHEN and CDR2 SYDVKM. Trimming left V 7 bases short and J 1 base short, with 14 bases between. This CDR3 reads CASIKPGSSYEQYF. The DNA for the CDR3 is TGTGCCAGCATAAAGCCGGGATCGTCCTACGAGCAGTACTTC.

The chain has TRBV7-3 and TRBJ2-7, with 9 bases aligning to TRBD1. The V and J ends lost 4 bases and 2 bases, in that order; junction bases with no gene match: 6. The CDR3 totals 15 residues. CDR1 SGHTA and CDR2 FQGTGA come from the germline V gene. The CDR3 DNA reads TGTGCCAGCAGCTACGCCACAGGGGGCCCCTACGAGCAGTACTTC. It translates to CASSYATGGPYEQYF. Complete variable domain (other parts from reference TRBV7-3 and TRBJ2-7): GAGVSQTPSNKVTEKGKYVELRCDPISGHTALYWYRQSLGQGPEFLIYFQGTGAADDSGLPNDRFFAVRPEGSVSTLKIQRTERGDSAVYLCASSYATGGPYEQYFGPGTRLTVT.

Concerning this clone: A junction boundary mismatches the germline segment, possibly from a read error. The DNA for the CDR3 is TGTGCCAGCAGCGGAAACAGGGAGCCTGCCTCTACGAACTTC. This sequence encodes CASSGNREPASTNF. This rearrangement joins TRBV2 to TRBJ2-7, with D possibly TRBD1 on 6 matching bases. Germline V lookup: CDR1 SNHLY, CDR2 FYNNEI. The CDR3 has 14 residues.

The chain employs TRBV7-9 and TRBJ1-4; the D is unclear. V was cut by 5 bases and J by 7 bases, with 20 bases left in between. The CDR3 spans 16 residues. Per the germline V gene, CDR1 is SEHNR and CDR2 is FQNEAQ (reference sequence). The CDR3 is CASSQPRVGTGEKLFF. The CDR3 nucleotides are TGTGCCAGCAGCCAACCGCGGGTGGGCACGGGTGAAAAACTGTTTTTT.

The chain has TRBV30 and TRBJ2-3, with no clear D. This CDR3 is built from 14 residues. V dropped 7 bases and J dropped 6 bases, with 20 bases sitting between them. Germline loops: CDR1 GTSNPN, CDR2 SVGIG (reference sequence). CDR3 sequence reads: CASTKRQAGDTQYF. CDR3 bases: TGTGCCTCGACAAAAAGGCAGGCTGGGGATACGCAGTATTTT.

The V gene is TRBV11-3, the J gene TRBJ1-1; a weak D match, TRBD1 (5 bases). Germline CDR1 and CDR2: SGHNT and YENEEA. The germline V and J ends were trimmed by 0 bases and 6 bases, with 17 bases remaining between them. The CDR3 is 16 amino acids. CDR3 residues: CASSLDSRGFIAEAFF. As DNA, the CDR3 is TGTGCCAGCAGCTTAGATTCTCGGGGGTTTATCGCTGAAGCTTTCTTT.